What follows are 32 T cell receptor beta chains derived from one specimen sequenced in a study of CD8+CD57+ T cells in acquired aplastic anemia. TCR beta VDJ and CDR3 profiles were obtained from a genomic DNA template. TCRdb passed the reads through MiXCR, listing each CDR3 protein once. The data hold 100,000 to 150,000 distinct CDR3 sequences, with around two fifths observed a single time. What was sequenced was sorted CD4+, CD8+, or CD8+CD57+ T cells (not recorded which) from PBMCs. Source of these receptors: a human donor in good health, serving as a control.

The chain links TRBV7-6 to TRBJ2-7, with D perhaps matching TRBD2 (6 bases). CDR3 length equals 13 residues. Per germline, CDR1 SGHVS and CDR2 FNYEAQ. Between the trimmed V and J ends, which lost 1 base and 6 bases, there was a span of 10 bases. The CDR3 coding sequence is TGTGCCAGCAGCTTAGATCGGGGGTTCGAGCAGTACTTC. Its translation is CASSLDRGFEQYF.

This clonotype was seen only once. The V gene is TRBV20-1, the J gene TRBJ2-7; possibly TRBD2 for D (6 bases). The CDR3 covers 12 residues. Germline values: CDR1 DFQATT, CDR2 SNEGSKA (reference sequence). Trimming pared 6 bases from V and 7 bases from J, leaving 16 bases between. This chain's CDR3 is CSAVDAGWEQYF. CDR3 nucleotides: TGCAGTGCGGTAGATGCGGGGTGGGAGCAGTACTTC.

Regarding this clonotype: This may stem from a read error, because a much larger clone lies one nucleotide away. Since the CDR3 does not end with the conserved phenylalanine or tryptophan, this likely comes from a read error. The chain uses TRBV30 and TRBJ1-6; TRBD1 matches at 9 bases. CDR1 GTSNPN and CDR2 SVGIG come from the germline V gene (reference sequence). Trimming took 5 bases from V and 7 from J; bases not matched to a gene: 3. The CDR3 is 13 amino acids. The CDR3 DNA sequence: TGTGCCTGGCGGACAGGGGACAATTCACCCCTCCACTCT. Translating it yields CAWRTGDNSPLHS.

This clonotype was seen at least ten times. The J gene is TRBJ1-5, the V gene TRBV19, with D possibly TRBD1 on 5 matching bases. V was cut by 5 bases and J by 4 bases, with 12 bases left in between. Germline CDR1 reads LNHDA; CDR2 reads SQIVND (reference sequence). This CDR3 region has 14 residues. The CDR3 sequence: CASSWRGRNQPQHF. The CDR3 DNA is TGTGCCAGTAGTTGGCGGGGCCGGAATCAGCCCCAGCATTTT.

The chain carries TRBV10-3 and TRBJ2-7, with TRBD2 identical over 14 bases. V trimming: 11 bases; J trimming: 4 bases; junction bases outside the gene matches: 10. CDR3 length: 15 residues. Germline loops: CDR1 ENHRY, CDR2 SYGVKD. The CDR3 bases are TGTGCCGCTTCTTCAGGACTAGCGGGGGGATACGAGCAGTACTTC. It codes for CAASSGLAGGYEQYF.

This clonotype was seen many times. This chain uses TRBV12-3 or TRBV12-4 with TRBJ2-2; D may be TRBD2 (6 bases). Trimming took off 6 bases at V and 8 bases at J, with 13 bases between the two ends. The CDR3 loop spans 13 amino acids. As DNA, the CDR3 is TGTGCCAGCAGCCTTGGGGGGTTTGGGGAGCTGTTTTTT. It codes for CASSLGGFGELFF.

The J gene is TRBJ2-7, the V gene TRBV5-6; maybe TRBD1 (5 bases). Between the trimmed V and J ends, which lost 4 bases and 1 base, there was a span of 18 bases. In germline, CDR1 is SGHDT, CDR2 YYEEEE. The CDR3 runs 16 residues. The DNA of the CDR3 is TGTGCCAGCAGCGTCAGGGCCAGGAGTTATTCCTACGAGCAGTACTTC. It specifies CASSVRARSYSYEQYF.

This clonotype was counted at least ten times. The V and J genes are TRBV19 and TRBJ1-3; 8 bases match TRBD1. V lost 4 bases and J lost 4; bases outside the gene matches: 3. Per the germline V gene, CDR1 is LNHDA and CDR2 is SQIVND (reference sequence). The CDR3 loop spans 14 amino acids. The CDR3 region has the DNA TGTGCCAGTAGTACGGGACAGGCGGGAAACACCATATATTTT. Protein: CASSTGQAGNTIYF.

This clonotype was detected many times. This chain uses TRBV30 with TRBJ2-1; D may be TRBD2 (6 bases). Germline CDR1 and CDR2: GTSNPN and SVGIG (reference sequence). The ends were cut back, 0 bases at V and 7 bases at J, with 13 bases in the middle. The CDR3 length is 14 residues. In nucleotides, the CDR3 is TGTGCCTGGAGTGTACCAGAGCGGGCAAATGAGCAGTTCTTC. The encoded protein is CAWSVPERANEQFF.

This clonotype occurred once. J is TRBJ2-1 and V is TRBV15; 7 bases are a match to TRBD1. The ends lost 4 bases at V and 3 bases at J; junction bases unmatched: 3. CDR1 and CDR2 from the germline V gene are LNHNV and YYDKDF (reference sequence). The CDR3 totals 14 residues. The CDR3 sequence: CATSTRTGYNEQFF. For the CDR3, the DNA is TGTGCCACCAGCACGAGGACAGGCTACAATGAGCAGTTCTTC.

This clonotype occurred many times. The chain is built from TRBV5-1 and TRBJ1-1, with 9 bases matching TRBD1. The length of the CDR3 is 16 residues. Germline loops: CDR1 SGHRS, CDR2 YFSETQ. Trimming cost V 6 bases and J 4 bases; bases outside gene matches: 13. The CDR3 is CASTLIVQGAGTEAFF. CDR3 in DNA: TGCGCCAGCACTCTAATCGTACAGGGGGCAGGCACTGAAGCTTTCTTT.

This clonotype was counted at least ten times. The V and J genes are TRBV20-1 and TRBJ2-1; 9 bases map to TRBD2. Looked up from germline, CDR1 is DFQATT and CDR2 is SNEGSKA (reference sequence). CDR3 length equals 16 residues. Losses at the gene ends were 4 bases for V and 4 bases for J; bases not matched to a gene: 11. Here the CDR3 reads CSANPTSGKYYNEQFF. The CDR3 bases are TGCAGTGCTAACCCGACTAGCGGCAAATATTACAATGAGCAGTTCTTC.

Notes on this clonotype: The junction shows a germline mismatch at one end, possibly a read error. This chain links TRBV5-6 with TRBJ2-1; D gene unclear. Germline CDR1 reads SGHDT; CDR2 reads YYEEEE. The CDR3 is 12 amino acids. In DNA form, the CDR3 reads TGTGCCAGCAGCTTGGTGGGGAATGAGCGGTTCTTC. Residues: CASSLVGNERFF.

V and J are TRBV7-8 and TRBJ2-7; D perhaps matches TRBD1 (6 bases). The germline V and J ends were trimmed by 2 bases and 3 bases, with 14 bases remaining between them. Germline V gives CDR1 SGHVS, CDR2 FQNEAQ. The CDR3 consists of 15 residues. Written as DNA, the CDR3 is TGTGCCAGCAGCTTAAAACAGGGAAGTGTCTACGAGCAGTACTTC. It encodes CASSLKQGSVYEQYF.

This clonotype was seen many times. The chain is built from TRBV11-2 and TRBJ2-1, with 11 bases identical to TRBD1. The CDR3 extends over 16 amino acids. V shed 5 bases, J shed 6 bases, and the junction held 9 bases outside the gene matches. Germline CDR1 and CDR2: SGHAT and FQNNGV. CDR3 protein: CASSPMGTGGINEQFF. As DNA, the CDR3 is TGTGCCAGCAGCCCGATGGGGACAGGGGGGATCAATGAGCAGTTCTTC.

About this clonotype: Mismatch with germline at one junction end may stem from a read error. This chain links TRBV24-1 with TRBJ1-1; D is possibly TRBD1 (6 bases). CDR3 length equals 15 residues. The V gene's germline CDR1 is KGHDR and CDR2 SFDVKD. CDR3 sequence reads: CATCDSGARNAEAFF. The CDR3 nucleotides read TGTGCCACCTGTGATTCGGGGGCACGGAACGCTGAAGCTTTCTTT.

This clonotype was recorded only once. This rearrangement joins TRBV29-1 to TRBJ1-1; D unclear. In germline, CDR1 is SQVTM, CDR2 ANQGSEA. Trimming shortened V by 4 bases and J by 1 base, and 13 bases separated the two germline ends. The CDR3 is 14 residues long. CDR3 nucleotides: TGCAGCGTTGCTAAGGCGTTAGGGAACACTGAAGCTTTCTTT. Its protein is CSVAKALGNTEAFF.

A few counts support this clonotype. A much larger clone is a single base away; this may be a read error. The chain combines TRBV4-2 with TRBJ2-1; D gene ambiguous. Germline-derived CDR1 and CDR2 are LGHNA and YNFKEQ. Deletions cut 1 base from V and 9 bases from J, with 13 bases between. This CDR3 contains 14 residues. CDR3 in amino acids: CASSQVRDHSEQFF. CDR3 DNA: TGTGCCAGCAGCCAAGTCCGCGACCACAGTGAGCAGTTCTTC.

This clonotype appeared many times. The chain has TRBV12-3 or TRBV12-4 and TRBJ2-2; no firm D call. The germline V and J ends were trimmed by 5 bases and 2 bases, with 15 bases remaining between them. CDR3 size: 16 residues. The chain's CDR3 is CASSRFDPDNTGELFF. CDR3 nucleotides: TGTGCCAGCAGTCGCTTCGACCCAGACAACACCGGGGAGCTGTTTTTT.

The chain has TRBV7-2 and TRBJ2-7; D might be TRBD1 (5 bases). Germline values: CDR1 SGHTA, CDR2 FQGNSA. The V and J ends lost 2 bases and 3 bases respectively, with 11 bases between them. This CDR3 has 14 amino acids. The CDR3: CASSLQGLGYEQYF. The CDR3 DNA reads TGTGCCAGCAGCTTACAGGGATTGGGCTACGAGCAGTACTTC.

Ten or more counts support this clonotype. The rearrangement joins TRBV5-1 to TRBJ1-1; 8 nucleotides align to TRBD1. Germline loops: CDR1 SGHRS, CDR2 YFSETQ. The junction had 4 bases not matched to a gene; V was cut back by 2 bases and J by 7 bases. The CDR3 is 13 amino acids. CDR3 loop: CASSFRGLNEAFF. The CDR3 nucleotides are TGCGCCAGCAGCTTCAGGGGGCTTAATGAAGCTTTCTTT.

This clonotype was counted ten times or more. The junction and the germline gene differ at one end; a read error may be behind it. The chain recombines TRBV5-1 with TRBJ1-3; 7 bases match TRBD1. The CDR3 length is 15 residues. Germline values: CDR1 SGHRS, CDR2 YFSETQ. In DNA form, the CDR3 reads TGCGCCAGCAGCCCACCCGGGACAGCGGGAAGCACCATATATTTT. It translates to CASSPPGTAGSTIYF.

In its sample, this clonotype was seen a few times. A junction end diverges from the germline sequence, so it may reflect a read error. The genes are TRBV20-1 and TRBJ2-3, with TRBD2 identical over 7 bases. Germline CDR1 is DFQATT and CDR2 is SNEGSKA (reference sequence). This CDR3 has 18 residues. The chain's CDR3 is CRARFRGGRTGSTDTQYF. The DNA of the CDR3 is TGCAGGGCTAGGTTCCGCGGCGGGAGAACTGGTAGCACAGATACGCAGTATTTT.

The chain joins TRBV11-1 to TRBJ2-7, with unresolved D. With 1 base removed from V and 6 bases from J, the gap between germline ends came to 19 bases. This CDR3 comprises 16 residues. The germline V gene has CDR1 SGHAT and CDR2 FQDESV (reference sequence). The CDR3 bases are TGTGCCAGCAGCTTAGAGGGCGGCCTCCCCGCGGCCGAGCAGTACTTC. It specifies CASSLEGGLPAAEQYF.

This clonotype was recorded a few times. The chain couples TRBV12-5 to TRBJ2-5; 7 bases map to TRBD1. With V trimmed by 8 bases and J by 4 bases, 16 bases remained unmatched. The germline gives CDR1 LGHNT, CDR2 FRNRAP. The CDR3 runs to 16 residues. The CDR3 coding sequence is TGTGCTAGTAATTCTTTTAGGGGGCAATTTGGAGAGACCCAGTACTTC. Translating gives CASNSFRGQFGETQYF.

The chain combines TRBV5-4 with TRBJ1-3; D not certain. V was clipped by 0 bases and J by 2 bases, with 9 bases between them. Germline CDR1 reads SGHNT; CDR2 reads YYREEE (reference sequence). This CDR3 spans 15 amino acids. Here the CDR3 DNA reads TGTGCCAGCAGCTTGGACTCGGGGACTGGAAACACCATATATTTT. Translation: CASSLDSGTGNTIYF.

On this clonotype: Given a much more abundant clone one base away, this may be a read error. The V gene is TRBV6-1, the J gene TRBJ1-1; weak D call: TRBD1 (6 bases). Trimming left V 5 bases short and J 1 base short, with 14 bases between. Germline V gives CDR1 MNHNS, CDR2 SASEGT. The CDR3 runs 15 residues. The DNA for the CDR3 is TGTGCCAGCAGTCTCCGCGACAGGAGGAACACTGAAGCTTTCTTT. Amino acid sequence: CASSLRDRRNTEAFF.

This clonotype came up a few times. The V call is TRBV5-6, the J call TRBJ2-5; 8 bases agree with TRBD2. Per the germline V gene, CDR1 is SGHDT and CDR2 is YYEEEE. The CDR3 contains 14 residues. V was pared by 5 bases and J by 5 bases, with 8 bases of the junction left unmatched. DNA of the CDR3: TGTGCCAGCAGTCCTCTAGCGGGCGATGAGACCCAGTACTTC. It yields the protein CASSPLAGDETQYF.

This clonotype appeared many times. The V and J genes are TRBV7-6 and TRBJ2-5; TRBD2 matches 9 bases. The CDR3 totals 16 residues. The trim removed 3 bases at V and 4 bases at J, leaving 9 bases unmatched. The germline gives CDR1 SGHVS, CDR2 FNYEAQ. CDR3 in amino acids: CASSFYGAGGRETQYF. In nucleotides, the CDR3 is TGTGCCAGCAGCTTCTATGGGGCGGGGGGGCGAGAGACCCAGTACTTC.

This clonotype was counted only a few times. The chain links TRBV12-3 or TRBV12-4 to TRBJ1-3; D might be TRBD1 (6 bases). The CDR3 runs 18 residues. V shed 6 bases and J shed 0 bases, with 21 bases lying between them. The CDR3 DNA reads TGTGCCAGCAGACCAATCACGGACAGAACCTTCTCTGGAAACACCATATATTTT. Protein: CASRPITDRTFSGNTIYF.

V and J are TRBV4-1 and TRBJ2-2; 8 bases align to TRBD1. Trimming took 6 bases from V and 5 from J; bases not matched to a gene: 8. This CDR3 has 15 amino acids. The germline CDR1 and CDR2 sequences are MGHRA and YSYEKL. This CDR3 is CASSFRTGTTGELFF. The CDR3 nucleotides read TGCGCCAGCAGTTTCCGGACAGGGACAACCGGGGAGCTGTTTTTT.

The rearrangement uses TRBV9 and TRBJ1-1; D not certain. CDR3 length: 14 residues. Germline CDR1 is SGDLS and CDR2 is YYNGEE. Trimming took off 0 bases at V and 1 base at J, with 7 bases between the two ends. CDR3 loop: CASSVEAKNTEAFF. CDR3 nucleotides: TGTGCCAGCAGCGTAGAGGCAAAGAACACTGAAGCTTTCTTT.